The clone carrying this TCR beta chain was counted a few times. Its antigen is unknown. This sample is part of a study of T cells after yellow fever vaccination. From the 5' RACE reads, TCRdb called clonotypes with MiXCR, one entry per CDR3 protein. The sample records some 420,000 distinct CDR3 sequences, roughly 20% being singletons. Germline CDR1 is SGHNT and CDR2 is YENEEA. V lost 1 base and J 6 bases, leaving 9 bases between the germline ends. This CDR3 spans 13 amino acids. General study findings and limits: Weaker overall was a secondary response that nonetheless peaked faster, on day 5 versus 15.

This clonotype was sampled from a man aged 18-30 years who received the YFV17D yellow fever vaccine. The rearrangement uses TRBV11-3 and TRBJ1-1, with D unclear. The sample consisted of PBMCs, taken before the yellow fever booster vaccination. For the CDR3, the DNA is TGTGCCAGCAGCTTAGTACCGTGGGCTGAAGCTTTCTTT. This translates into CASSLVPWAEAFF. Full variable domain (outside the CDR3, taken from reference TRBV11-3 and TRBJ1-1): EAGVVQSPRYKIIEKKQPVAFWCNPISGHNTLYWYLQNLGQGPELLIRYENEEAVDDSQLPKDRFSAERLKGVDSTLKIQPAELGDSAVYLCASSLVPWAEAFFGQGTRLTVV.